What follows are 8 T cell receptor beta chains derived from one specimen sequenced in a study of CD8 T cells in ankylosing spondylitis. Findings of the study overall: Seemingly characteristic of ankylosing spondylitis blood was a TCR beta motif consisting of eight highly homologous variants.

These receptors have no identified antigens. TCRdb re-derived calls from the 5' RACE reads in MiXCR, one entry per CDR3 protein. The sample holds around 220,000 distinct CDR3 sequences, around 18% seen once. Sequencing was carried out using blood, either unsorted or a sorted T cell fraction (not recorded which). These receptors all come from a male donor with ankylosing spondylitis.

This clonotype has a handful of counts. The rearrangement joins TRBV11-2 to TRBJ1-4; no reliable D call. Between the trimmed V and J ends, which lost 5 bases and 4 bases, there was a span of 5 bases. The CDR3 sequence is 12 residues long. Germline values: CDR1 SGHAT, CDR2 FQNNGV. CDR3 nucleotide sequence: TGTGCCAGCAGCAGGGTTAATGAAAAACTGTTTTTT. This translates into CASSRVNEKLFF.

This clonotype was seen ten or more times. The genes are TRBV29-1 and TRBJ2-7, with 7 bases aligning to TRBD1. Germline trimming cut 6 bases from V and 4 bases from J; bases unmatched to any gene: 12. This CDR3 is 14 amino acids long. Germline V lookup: CDR1 SQVTM, CDR2 ANQGSEA. The CDR3 region is CSVLRGDSLYEQYF. For the CDR3, the DNA is TGCAGCGTCCTACGTGGGGACAGCCTTTACGAGCAGTACTTC.

A few counts support this clonotype. The rearrangement uses TRBV9 and TRBJ2-7, with D perhaps TRBD1 or TRBD2 (5 bases each). Germline V CDR1 and CDR2: SGDLS, YYNGEE. V was clipped by 0 bases and J by 5 bases, with 15 bases between them. The length of the CDR3 is 15 residues. The CDR3 DNA reads TGTGCCAGCAGCGTAGGGGGGTATCCCCTCGACGAGCAGTACTTC. It codes for CASSVGGYPLDEQYF.

The chain joins TRBV19 to TRBJ1-2; tentatively, D is TRBD1 (5 bases). The CDR3 length is 15 residues. Trimming took off 7 bases at V and 6 bases at J, with 21 bases between the two ends. CDR1 is LNHDA, CDR2 SQIVND, per germline (reference sequence). The CDR3 region is CASIGRERVTDGYTF. Here the CDR3 DNA reads TGTGCCAGTATTGGCAGGGAACGGGTCACCGATGGCTACACCTTC.

This clonotype has just a few counts. The rearrangement links TRBV30 to TRBJ1-6; D perhaps matches TRBD1 (6 bases). Trimming left V 2 bases short and J 9 bases short, with 14 bases between. CDR3 length equals 14 residues. Germline values: CDR1 GTSNPN, CDR2 SVGIG (reference sequence). This CDR3 is CAWSLGGLVSPLHF. DNA of the CDR3: TGTGCCTGGAGTTTGGGGGGGCTCGTTTCACCCCTCCACTTT.

CDR3 DNA: TGTGCCAGCAGTGAAGCCCCAGGGCTCACTGAAGCTTTCTTT. Residues: CASSEAPGLTEAFF. The chain couples TRBV25-1 to TRBJ1-1, with D maybe TRBD1 (5 bases). The CDR3 runs 14 residues. V lost 2 bases, J lost 4 bases, and 11 bases lay in between. CDR1 and CDR2 from the germline V gene are MGHDK and SYGVNS.

This sequence joins TRBV7-9 and TRBJ2-7; no reliable D call. Germline V gene data show CDR1 as SEHNR and CDR2 as FQNEAQ (reference sequence). This CDR3 is built from 14 residues. V was pared by 5 bases and J by 0 bases, with 11 bases between. CDR3 in DNA: TGTGCCAGCAGCCCGACGCACAGCTCCTACGAGCAGTACTTC. It is translated as CASSPTHSSYEQYF.

CDR3 loop: CSARGTSGTADTQYF. The CDR3 DNA is TGCAGTGCTAGAGGGACTAGCGGGACGGCAGATACGCAGTATTTT. The chain recombines TRBV20-1 with TRBJ2-3, with 12 positions matching TRBD2. Germline V gives CDR1 DFQATT, CDR2 SNEGSKA (reference sequence). The V gene end was trimmed by 1 base and the J gene end by 4 bases; junction bases not matched to a gene: 3. This CDR3 has 15 amino acids.